This TCR beta chain was captured in a study of blood T cell repertoires in COVID-19. About the study: Samples taken during acute and convalescent COVID-19 were collected in the United States, Italy and Spain. PBMCs, B-cell-depleted T cells, or T cells were the source of the cDNA or gDNA that made up the material.

Germline assignment: CDR1 MNHEY and CDR2 SVGAGI. This CDR3 has 14 amino acids. The V and J ends lost 2 bases and 10 bases respectively, with 12 bases between them. Authors' methods: Cell counts per sample came from amplifying reference gene primers. TCRdb's table, derived via immunoSEQ multiplex PCR, lists solely in-frame clones and lacks some. V, J and clone size are those of that table, while D and trimming were read from the DNA. The sample yields 70,000 or so clones, over 65% seen once. The chain uses TRBV6-5 and TRBJ1-6, with a weak D call TRBD1 (5 bases). This TCR was sampled from an older woman with acute or convalescent COVID-19. The sequenced sample was peripheral blood. CDR3 in DNA: TGTGCCAGCAGTTACGCGGCAGGGCAATCACCCCTCCACTTT. Protein: CASSYAAGQSPLHF.